This paragraph covers one TCR beta chain sequence. This CDR3 spans 17 amino acids. Germline loops: CDR1 SGHNT, CDR2 YYREEE (reference sequence). V lost 3 bases to trimming and J lost 0 bases, with 18 bases between them. This specimen comes from a study of blood T cell repertoires in COVID-19. Study context: The cDNA or gDNA used as material had been derived from T cells, B-cell-depleted T cells, or PBMCs.

Source study methods: Amplification with reference gene primers provided the estimates of nucleated cell counts. The assay was immunoSEQ multiplex PCR, and TCRdb's table has in-frame clones only and misses some. Clone size and the V and J calls come from that table; the DNA yielded D and trimming. The table has 250,000 to 400,000 clones, approximately 88% seen once. The receptor was isolated from a woman in her twenties or thirties with COVID-19, enrolled during active disease. This chain uses TRBV5-4 with TRBJ1-1, with D perhaps matching TRBD1 (5 bases). Material for sequencing was peripheral blood. The CDR3 DNA is TGTGCCAGCAGCTCGGCTTCCACAGGCCGAATGAACACTGAAGCTTTCTTT. Amino acids: CASSSASTGRMNTEAFF.